The rows below give T cell receptor beta chains drawn from one sample of a study of T cell responses to AZD1222 COVID-19 vaccine. Measured with immunoSEQ multiplex PCR; TCRdb has only the in-frame clones, and not every one. The data hold some 130,000 clones, with roughly 91% observed a single time. Source: peripheral blood, taken 28 days after the second AZD1222 dose. Receptors were obtained from an adult who received the AZD1222 COVID-19 vaccine. Each CDR3 is given with its conserved first and last residue. D genes are given only for firm matches. Size is stated for part of the rows, as once, few or many counts, or as a class when the clone is expanded.

J gene: TRBJ1-2
D gene: NA
clone size: NA
V gene: TRBV2
CDR3 protein: CASSGNPGSYGYTF
CDR3 DNA: TGTGCCAGCAGTGGTAACCCAGGTTCCTATGGCTACACCTTC

J gene: TRBJ1-3
D gene: NA
clone size: NA
V gene: TRBV7-2
CDR3 protein: CASIAPPYSGNTIYF
CDR3 DNA: TGTGCCAGCATCGCTCCCCCGTACTCTGGAAACACCATATATTTT

J gene: TRBJ1-4
D gene: NA
clone size: NA
V gene: TRBV4-2
CDR3 protein: CASSQTGINEKLFF
CDR3 DNA: TGTGCCAGCAGCCAAACAGGGATTAATGAAAAACTGTTTTTT

J gene: TRBJ1-3
D gene: NA
clone size: NA
V gene: TRBV6-5
CDR3 protein: CASSYRPTNTGNTIYF
CDR3 DNA: TGTGCCAGCAGTTACCGACCGACAAATACCGGAAACACCATATATTTT

J gene: TRBJ2-7
D gene: TRBD1
clone size: NA
V gene: TRBV5-1
CDR3 protein: CASSLAPTGSGYEQYF
CDR3 DNA: TGCGCCAGCAGCTTGGCCCCGACAGGGTCTGGTTACGAGCAGTACTTC

J gene: TRBJ2-7
D gene: NA
clone size: NA
V gene: TRBV11-2
CDR3 protein: CASSSFSYEQYF
CDR3 DNA: TGTGCCAGCAGCTCTTTCTCCTACGAGCAGTACTTC

J gene: TRBJ2-3
D gene: TRBD1
clone size: few
V gene: TRBV6-1
CDR3 protein: CASSVRQGWGTDTQYF
CDR3 DNA: TGTGCCAGCAGTGTAAGACAGGGTTGGGGGACAGATACGCAGTATTTT

J gene: TRBJ2-7
D gene: NA
clone size: NA
V gene: TRBV25-1
CDR3 protein: CASSDGWGEQYF
CDR3 DNA: TGTGCCAGCAGTGACGGGTGGGGCGAGCAGTACTTC

J gene: TRBJ1-5
D gene: NA
clone size: NA
V gene: TRBV19
CDR3 protein: CASSIVSSPSRAQHF
CDR3 DNA: TGTGCCAGTAGTATAGTTTCCAGCCCCTCGAGAGCCCAGCATTTT

J gene: TRBJ1-1
D gene: TRBD1
clone size: NA
V gene: TRBV6-5
CDR3 protein: CASSGTANTEAFF
CDR3 DNA: TGTGCCAGCAGCGGGACAGCCAACACTGAAGCTTTCTTT

J gene: TRBJ1-1
D gene: NA
clone size: NA
V gene: TRBV5-1
CDR3 protein: CASSSGEWGNTEAFF
CDR3 DNA: TGCGCCAGCAGCTCGGGCGAGTGGGGGAACACTGAAGCTTTCTTT

J gene: TRBJ1-4
D gene: NA
clone size: NA
V gene: TRBV5-6
CDR3 protein: CASSLAEHYGNEKLFF
CDR3 DNA: TGTGCCAGCAGCTTGGCCGAACACTACGGAAATGAAAAACTGTTTTTT

J gene: TRBJ1-5
D gene: TRBD1
clone size: NA
V gene: TRBV18
CDR3 protein: CASSPRVPDRGGQPQHF
CDR3 DNA: TGTGCCAGCTCACCCAGGGTTCCTGACAGGGGGGGTCAGCCCCAGCATTTT

J gene: TRBJ1-1
D gene: TRBD1
clone size: NA
V gene: TRBV5-1
CDR3 protein: CASSSRTGDARAFF
CDR3 DNA: TGCGCCAGCAGCTCCCGGACAGGGGACGCCCGGGCTTTCTTT

J gene: TRBJ1-3
D gene: NA
clone size: NA
V gene: TRBV30
CDR3 protein: CAWSRSSGNTIYF
CDR3 DNA: TGTGCCTGGAGTAGGAGCTCTGGAAACACCATATATTTT

J gene: TRBJ2-1
D gene: NA
clone size: once
V gene: TRBV9
CDR3 protein: CASSVLTGSTYNEQFF
CDR3 DNA: TGTGCCAGCAGCGTTTTGACAGGCAGCACCTACAATGAGCAGTTCTTC

J gene: TRBJ1-1
D gene: NA
clone size: NA
V gene: TRBV7-9
CDR3 protein: CASSPQTNTEAFF
CDR3 DNA: TGTGCCAGCAGCCCCCAGACTAACACTGAAGCTTTCTTT

J gene: TRBJ2-6
D gene: TRBD1
clone size: NA
V gene: TRBV7-2
CDR3 protein: CASSSTGGAGANVLTF
CDR3 DNA: TGTGCCAGCAGCTCGACAGGGGGCGCTGGGGCCAACGTCCTGACTTTC

J gene: TRBJ2-1
D gene: NA
clone size: NA
V gene: TRBV19
CDR3 protein: CASSILSYPSYNEQFF
CDR3 DNA: TGTGCCAGTAGTATCTTGAGCTACCCCTCCTACAATGAGCAGTTCTTC

J gene: TRBJ2-2
D gene: TRBD1
clone size: once
V gene: TRBV7-9
CDR3 protein: CASSLARDRDTGELFF
CDR3 DNA: TGTGCCAGCAGCTTAGCGAGGGACAGGGACACCGGGGAGCTGTTTTTT

J gene: TRBJ1-5
D gene: NA
clone size: NA
V gene: TRBV2
CDR3 protein: CASSEEETHYQPQHF
CDR3 DNA: TGTGCCAGCAGTGAAGAGGAGACACACTATCAGCCCCAGCATTTT

J gene: TRBJ2-2
D gene: NA
clone size: once
V gene: TRBV12-3/TRBV12-4
CDR3 protein: CASSPQGAGELFF
CDR3 DNA: TGTGCCAGCAGCCCTCAGGGAGCCGGGGAGCTGTTTTTT

J gene: TRBJ2-3
D gene: NA
clone size: NA
V gene: TRBV7-9
CDR3 protein: CASTHLEPEDQDTQYF
CDR3 DNA: TGTGCCAGCACCCACCTGGAGCCCGAAGATCAAGATACGCAGTATTTT

J gene: TRBJ2-1
D gene: NA
clone size: NA
V gene: TRBV19
CDR3 protein: CASKSQGLGGEQFF
CDR3 DNA: TGTGCCAGTAAGAGCCAGGGTCTCGGGGGTGAGCAGTTCTTC

J gene: TRBJ2-1
D gene: NA
clone size: NA
V gene: TRBV7-9
CDR3 protein: CASIRAGITYNEQFF
CDR3 DNA: TGTGCCAGCATCCGGGCAGGGATTACTTACAATGAGCAGTTCTTC

J gene: TRBJ1-5
D gene: TRBD1
clone size: NA
V gene: TRBV27
CDR3 protein: CASSGTGDRPQHF
CDR3 DNA: TGTGCCAGCAGTGGGACAGGGGATAGGCCCCAGCATTTT

J gene: TRBJ1-2
D gene: NA
clone size: NA
V gene: TRBV20-1
CDR3 protein: CSASLRQGRKYGYTF
CDR3 DNA: TGCAGTGCTAGTCTAAGGCAGGGACGGAAGTATGGCTACACCTTC

J gene: TRBJ2-5
D gene: NA
clone size: NA
V gene: TRBV7-2
CDR3 protein: CASSRDGARGFFETQYF
CDR3 DNA: TGTGCCAGCAGCCGCGACGGGGCTAGAGGCTTTTTCGAGACCCAGTACTTC

J gene: TRBJ2-7
D gene: NA
clone size: NA
V gene: TRBV4-1
CDR3 protein: CASSPHRVLYEQYF
CDR3 DNA: TGCGCCAGCAGCCCCCACCGTGTACTCTACGAGCAGTACTTC

J gene: TRBJ1-5
D gene: TRBD1
clone size: NA
V gene: TRBV9
CDR3 protein: CASSVQGEGQPQHF
CDR3 DNA: TGTGCCAGCAGCGTACAGGGGGAAGGTCAGCCCCAGCATTTT

J gene: TRBJ1-5
D gene: NA
clone size: NA
V gene: TRBV6-5
CDR3 protein: CASRPVLNQPQHF
CDR3 DNA: TGTGCCAGCAGGCCGGTTCTCAATCAGCCCCAGCATTTT

J gene: TRBJ1-5
D gene: TRBD1
clone size: NA
V gene: TRBV19
CDR3 protein: CASSKFVRGRATDQPQHF
CDR3 DNA: TGTGCCAGTAGTAAGTTCGTGAGGGGGCGCGCTACGGATCAGCCCCAGCATTTT

J gene: TRBJ1-6
D gene: NA
clone size: NA
V gene: TRBV18
CDR3 protein: CASSPSSDSPLHF
CDR3 DNA: TGTGCCAGCTCGCCGAGCTCGGATTCACCCCTCCACTTT

J gene: TRBJ2-7
D gene: TRBD1
clone size: NA
V gene: TRBV5-8
CDR3 protein: CATRARTGSYEQYF
CDR3 DNA: TGTGCGACCAGGGCCAGGACAGGGTCCTACGAGCAGTACTTC

J gene: TRBJ1-1
D gene: NA
clone size: once
V gene: TRBV11-3
CDR3 protein: CASSPTRGNTEAFF
CDR3 DNA: TGTGCCAGCAGCCCCACGCGGGGGAACACTGAAGCTTTCTTT

J gene: TRBJ1-6
D gene: NA
clone size: few
V gene: TRBV5-4
CDR3 protein: CASSLAGVSPLHF
CDR3 DNA: TGTGCCAGCAGCTTGGCAGGGGTGTCACCCCTCCACTTT

J gene: TRBJ1-2
D gene: NA
clone size: once
V gene: TRBV4-3
CDR3 protein: CASSQRANQYGYTF
CDR3 DNA: TGCGCCAGCAGCCAACGGGCCAACCAATATGGCTACACCTTC

J gene: TRBJ1-2
D gene: TRBD1
clone size: NA
V gene: TRBV6-6
CDR3 protein: CASSSPDRGDYGYTF
CDR3 DNA: TGTGCCAGCAGCTCGCCAGACAGGGGGGACTATGGCTACACCTTC

J gene: TRBJ1-2
D gene: NA
clone size: once
V gene: TRBV7-9
CDR3 protein: CASSLGEVGYTF
CDR3 DNA: TGTGCCAGCAGCTTAGGGGAGGTTGGCTACACCTTC

J gene: TRBJ1-5
D gene: NA
clone size: NA
V gene: TRBV7-2
CDR3 protein: CASSLVHGSQPQHF
CDR3 DNA: TGTGCCAGCAGCTTAGTCCACGGGAGTCAGCCCCAGCATTTT

J gene: TRBJ1-2
D gene: NA
clone size: NA
V gene: TRBV27
CDR3 protein: CASSLAVGAGYTF
CDR3 DNA: TGTGCCAGCAGTTTAGCCGTAGGGGCTGGCTACACCTTC

J gene: TRBJ1-1
D gene: NA
clone size: NA
V gene: TRBV19
CDR3 protein: CASSIRGGEAFF
CDR3 DNA: TGTGCCAGTAGTATCAGAGGCGGGGAAGCTTTCTTT

J gene: TRBJ2-7
D gene: NA
clone size: NA
V gene: TRBV7-9
CDR3 protein: CASSLALTYEQYF
CDR3 DNA: TGTGCCAGCAGCTTGGCACTTACCTACGAGCAGTACTTC

J gene: TRBJ2-1
D gene: NA
clone size: NA
V gene: TRBV7-3
CDR3 protein: CASSLSRDNEQFF
CDR3 DNA: TGTGCCAGCAGCTTAAGTAGAGACAATGAGCAGTTCTTC

J gene: TRBJ1-2
D gene: NA
clone size: NA
V gene: TRBV7-9
CDR3 protein: CASSGRDNGYTF
CDR3 DNA: TGTGCCAGCAGCGGCCGGGACAACGGCTACACCTTC

J gene: TRBJ2-3
D gene: NA
clone size: NA
V gene: TRBV5-4
CDR3 protein: CASSLERDTQYF
CDR3 DNA: TGTGCCAGCAGCTTGGAGAGAGATACGCAGTATTTT

J gene: TRBJ2-1
D gene: TRBD1
clone size: once
V gene: TRBV9
CDR3 protein: CASSAGQGNSYNEQFF
CDR3 DNA: TGTGCCAGCAGCGCCGGACAGGGAAACTCCTACAATGAGCAGTTCTTC

J gene: TRBJ1-1
D gene: TRBD1
clone size: NA
V gene: TRBV11-3
CDR3 protein: CASSPTGLTEAFF
CDR3 DNA: TGTGCCAGCAGCCCGACAGGGTTGACTGAAGCTTTCTTT

J gene: TRBJ2-2
D gene: NA
clone size: once
V gene: TRBV28
CDR3 protein: CASSFGAGAANTGELFF
CDR3 DNA: TGTGCCAGCAGTTTTGGGGCGGGGGCCGCAAACACCGGGGAGCTGTTTTTT

J gene: TRBJ2-2
D gene: NA
clone size: NA
V gene: TRBV3-1/TRBV3-2
CDR3 protein: CASSHRYRGGFTGELFF
CDR3 DNA: TGTGCCAGCAGCCATAGATACAGGGGAGGCTTCACCGGGGAGCTGTTTTTT

J gene: TRBJ1-1
D gene: NA
clone size: NA
V gene: TRBV5-1
CDR3 protein: CASRDRSTEAFF
CDR3 DNA: TGCGCCAGCAGGGACAGATCCACTGAAGCTTTCTTT

J gene: TRBJ2-5
D gene: TRBD1
clone size: NA
V gene: TRBV5-6
CDR3 protein: CASSLGQGDQETQYF
CDR3 DNA: TGTGCCAGCAGCTTGGGGCAGGGGGACCAAGAGACCCAGTACTTC

J gene: TRBJ2-2
D gene: TRBD1
clone size: NA
V gene: TRBV9
CDR3 protein: CASSGWGGTGGNTGELFF
CDR3 DNA: TGTGCCAGCAGCGGCTGGGGTGGGACAGGGGGGAACACCGGGGAGCTGTTTTTT

J gene: TRBJ1-3
D gene: NA
clone size: few
V gene: TRBV12-3/TRBV12-4
CDR3 protein: CASSRGNTIYF
CDR3 DNA: TGTGCCAGCAGTCGTGGAAACACCATATATTTT

J gene: TRBJ1-2
D gene: NA
clone size: NA
V gene: TRBV4-1
CDR3 protein: CASSQDPAVNYGYTF
CDR3 DNA: TGCGCCAGCAGCCAAGATCCGGCGGTGAACTATGGCTACACCTTC